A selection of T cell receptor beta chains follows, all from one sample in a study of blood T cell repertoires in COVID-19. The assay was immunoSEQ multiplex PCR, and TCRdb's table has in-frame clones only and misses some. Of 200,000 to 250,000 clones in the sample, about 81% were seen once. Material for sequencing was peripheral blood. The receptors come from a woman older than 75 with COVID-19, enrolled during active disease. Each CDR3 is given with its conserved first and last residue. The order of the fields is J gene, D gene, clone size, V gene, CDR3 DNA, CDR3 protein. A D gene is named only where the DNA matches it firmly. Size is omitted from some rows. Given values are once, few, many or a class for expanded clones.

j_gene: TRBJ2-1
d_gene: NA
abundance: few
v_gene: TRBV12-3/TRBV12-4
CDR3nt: TGTGCCAGCAGTTTAGCGCTAAACGGGGAGGAGTTCTTC
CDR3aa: CASSLALNGEEFF

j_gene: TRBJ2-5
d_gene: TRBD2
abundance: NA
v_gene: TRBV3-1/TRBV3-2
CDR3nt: TGTGCCAGCAGCCAAGAGATAGCGGGGAAGGAGACCCAGTACTTC
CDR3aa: CASSQEIAGKETQYF

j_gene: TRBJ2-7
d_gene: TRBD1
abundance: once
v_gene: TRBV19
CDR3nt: TGTGCCACCCGGAATACCGGGACAGGGAGTCCCTACGAGCAGTACTTC
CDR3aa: CATRNTGTGSPYEQYF

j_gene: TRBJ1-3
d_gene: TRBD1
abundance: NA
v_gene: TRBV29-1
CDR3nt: TGCAGCGTTGAAAAACAGGGGATAAGAAACACCATATATTTT
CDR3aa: CSVEKQGIRNTIYF

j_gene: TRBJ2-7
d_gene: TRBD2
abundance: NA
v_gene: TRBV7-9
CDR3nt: TGTGCCAGCAGTCCATCGGGAGGCTACGAGCAGTACTTC
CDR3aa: CASSPSGGYEQYF

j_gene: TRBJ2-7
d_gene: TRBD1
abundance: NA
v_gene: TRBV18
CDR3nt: TGTGCCAGCTCACCACAAGCGGACAGGACCTACGAGCAGTACTTC
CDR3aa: CASSPQADRTYEQYF

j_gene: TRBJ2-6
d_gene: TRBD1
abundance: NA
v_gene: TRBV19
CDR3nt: TGTGCCAGTAACAGACGGACAGGGACGGCTGGGGCCAACGTCCTGACTTTC
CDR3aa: CASNRRTGTAGANVLTF

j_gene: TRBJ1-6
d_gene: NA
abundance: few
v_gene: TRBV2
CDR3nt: TGTGCCAGCAACGGAGGGACGGTTAATTCACCCCTCCACTTT
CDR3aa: CASNGGTVNSPLHF

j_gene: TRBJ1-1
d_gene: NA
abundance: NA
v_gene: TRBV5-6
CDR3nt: TGTGCCAGCAGCTTGGGGACAGCGAACACTGAAGCTTTCTTT
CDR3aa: CASSLGTANTEAFF

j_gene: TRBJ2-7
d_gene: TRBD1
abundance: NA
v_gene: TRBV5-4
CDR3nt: TGTGCCAGCAGCTTTGGAACCGGGACAGGTTACGAGCAGTACTTC
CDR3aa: CASSFGTGTGYEQYF

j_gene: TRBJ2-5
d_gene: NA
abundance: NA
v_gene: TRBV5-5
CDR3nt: TGTGCCAGCACCCGCGGCAGGGGACAAGAGACCCAGTACTTC
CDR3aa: CASTRGRGQETQYF

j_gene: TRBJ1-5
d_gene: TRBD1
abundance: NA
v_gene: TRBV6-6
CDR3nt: TGTGCCAGCAGTCGAAACCGGGACAGGGGCAGCAATCAGCCCCAGCATTTT
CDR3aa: CASSRNRDRGSNQPQHF

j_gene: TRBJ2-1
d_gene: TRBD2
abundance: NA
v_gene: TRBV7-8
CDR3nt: TGTGCCAGCAGCCTCTGGGGAGCGGGGGGATCTAATGAGCAGTTCTTC
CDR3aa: CASSLWGAGGSNEQFF

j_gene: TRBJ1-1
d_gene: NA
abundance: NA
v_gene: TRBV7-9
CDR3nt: TGTGCCAGCAGCTTAGCCGTAGACAGAGAAGCTTTCTTT
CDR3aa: CASSLAVDREAFF

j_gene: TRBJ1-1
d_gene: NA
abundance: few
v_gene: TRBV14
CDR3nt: TGTGCCAGCAGCCAACAGGGTTGGGCTGAAGCTTTCTTT
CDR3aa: CASSQQGWAEAFF

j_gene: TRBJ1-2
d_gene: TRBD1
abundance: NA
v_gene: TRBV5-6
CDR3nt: TGTGCCAGCAGCCCTCCGGACAGGCTCGGGGATGGCTACACCTTC
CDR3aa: CASSPPDRLGDGYTF

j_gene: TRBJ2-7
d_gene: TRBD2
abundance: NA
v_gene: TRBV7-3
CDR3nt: TGTGCCAGCAGCTTAGGGCCTAGCGGGGTCTACGAGCAGTACTTC
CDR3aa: CASSLGPSGVYEQYF

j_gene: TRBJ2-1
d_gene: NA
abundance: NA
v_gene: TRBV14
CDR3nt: TGTGCCAGCAGCCAGAATCTTTACATGGAGCAGTTCTTC
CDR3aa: CASSQNLYMEQFF

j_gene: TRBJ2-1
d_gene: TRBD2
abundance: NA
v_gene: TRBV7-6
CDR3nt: TGTGCCAGCAGCTTAAGGGAACTAGCGGGAGGAAGTGAGCAGTTCTTC
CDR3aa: CASSLRELAGGSEQFF

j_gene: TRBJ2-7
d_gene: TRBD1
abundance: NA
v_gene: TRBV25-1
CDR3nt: TGTGCCAGCAGTCCCCAGAGAGGACAGGGGCGCGAGCAGTACTTC
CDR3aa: CASSPQRGQGREQYF

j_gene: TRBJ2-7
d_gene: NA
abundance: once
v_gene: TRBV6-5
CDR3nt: TGTGCCAGCAGCGATCCGGGATACGAGCAGTACTTC
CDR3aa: CASSDPGYEQYF

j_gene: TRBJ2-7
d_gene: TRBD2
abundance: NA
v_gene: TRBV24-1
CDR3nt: TGTGCCACCAGGGGGGAACTAGCGGGAGGCCCTTACGAGCAGTACTTC
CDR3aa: CATRGELAGGPYEQYF

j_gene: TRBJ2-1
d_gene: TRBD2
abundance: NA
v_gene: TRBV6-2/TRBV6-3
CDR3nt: TGTGCCAGCAGTTCCGCGGGAGTCCTCCGGGATGAGCAGTTCTTC
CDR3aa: CASSSAGVLRDEQFF

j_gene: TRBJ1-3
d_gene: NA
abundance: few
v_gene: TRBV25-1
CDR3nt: TGTGCCAGCAGTGAGGGAGGTCTGGGAAACACCATATATTTT
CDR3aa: CASSEGGLGNTIYF

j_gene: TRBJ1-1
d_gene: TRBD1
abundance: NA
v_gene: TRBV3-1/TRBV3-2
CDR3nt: TGTGCCAGCAGCGCCGGACAGGTCAACACTGAAGCTTTCTTT
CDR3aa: CASSAGQVNTEAFF

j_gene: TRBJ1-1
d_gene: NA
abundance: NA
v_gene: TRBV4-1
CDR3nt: TGCGCCAGCAGCCGGCAACAGACACCTATGAACACTGAAGCTTTCTTT
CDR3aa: CASSRQQTPMNTEAFF

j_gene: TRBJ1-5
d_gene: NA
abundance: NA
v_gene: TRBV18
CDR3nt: TGTGCCAGCTCACCCCCGGGGGTACAGCCCCAGCATTTT
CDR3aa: CASSPPGVQPQHF

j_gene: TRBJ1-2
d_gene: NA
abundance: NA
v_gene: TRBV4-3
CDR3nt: TGCGCCAGCAGCCAAGATTACGGGGGAAAGGGCGGCTACACCTTC
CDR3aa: CASSQDYGGKGGYTF

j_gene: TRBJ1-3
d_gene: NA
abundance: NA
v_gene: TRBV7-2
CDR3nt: TGTGCCAGCAGCTACAGACAGGGAAACACCATATATTTT
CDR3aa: CASSYRQGNTIYF

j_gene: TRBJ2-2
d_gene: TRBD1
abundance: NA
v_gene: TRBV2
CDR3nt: TGTGCCAGCAAGGAGACAGGGGTTACAACCGGGGAGCTGTTTTTT
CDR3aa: CASKETGVTTGELFF

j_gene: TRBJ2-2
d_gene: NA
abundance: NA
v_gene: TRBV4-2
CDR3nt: TGTGCCAGCAGCCAAGTCCCCGCGGGAAGCACCGGGGAGCTGTTTTTT
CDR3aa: CASSQVPAGSTGELFF

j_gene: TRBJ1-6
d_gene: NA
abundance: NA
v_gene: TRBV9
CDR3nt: TGTGCCAGCAGCGTAGATATATCGTCACCCCTCCACTTT
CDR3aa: CASSVDISSPLHF

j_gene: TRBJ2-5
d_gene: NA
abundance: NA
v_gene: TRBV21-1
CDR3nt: TGTGCCAGCAGCAAGACTAGCGGTCCGCAAGAGACCCAGTACTTC
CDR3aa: CASSKTSGPQETQYF

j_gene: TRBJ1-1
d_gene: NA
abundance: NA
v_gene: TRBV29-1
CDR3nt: TGCAGCGTTGGGTCACAGGTATCGAACACTGAAGCTTTCTTT
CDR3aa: CSVGSQVSNTEAFF

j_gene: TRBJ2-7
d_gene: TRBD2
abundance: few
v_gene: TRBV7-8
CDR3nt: TGTGCCAGCAGCTTAGCTAGCGGGAGGTTAGGCGAGCAGTACTTC
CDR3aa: CASSLASGRLGEQYF

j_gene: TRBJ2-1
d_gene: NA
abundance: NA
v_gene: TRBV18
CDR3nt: TGTGCCAGCGCGACCTACAATGAGCAGTTCTTC
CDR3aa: CASATYNEQFF

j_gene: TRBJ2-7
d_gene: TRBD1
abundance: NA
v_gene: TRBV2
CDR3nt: TGTGCCAGCAGTGGACAGGGCCATTTCTCCTACGAGCAGTACTTC
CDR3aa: CASSGQGHFSYEQYF

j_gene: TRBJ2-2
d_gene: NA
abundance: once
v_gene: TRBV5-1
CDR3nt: TGCGCCAGCAGCGCCGGGACACCCAACACCGGGGAGCTGTTTTTT
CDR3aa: CASSAGTPNTGELFF

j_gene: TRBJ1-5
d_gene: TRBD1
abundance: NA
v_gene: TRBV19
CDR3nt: TGTGCCAGTAGTATTGAGGGGGCGAAGCCCCAGCATTTT
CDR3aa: CASSIEGAKPQHF

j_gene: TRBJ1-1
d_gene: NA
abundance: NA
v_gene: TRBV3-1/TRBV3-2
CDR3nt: TGTGCCAGCAGCCGCCCGACAGTAACCACTGAAGCTTTCTTT
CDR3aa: CASSRPTVTTEAFF

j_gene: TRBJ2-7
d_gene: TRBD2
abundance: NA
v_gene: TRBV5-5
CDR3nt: TGTGCCAGCAGCTTGCTCTCTAGCGGGAGCGGCGAGCAGTACTTC
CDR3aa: CASSLLSSGSGEQYF

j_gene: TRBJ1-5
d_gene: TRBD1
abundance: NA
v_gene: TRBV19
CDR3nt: TGTGCCAGTACCCCCCCAGGGACAGGCAATCAGCCCCAGCATTTT
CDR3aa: CASTPPGTGNQPQHF

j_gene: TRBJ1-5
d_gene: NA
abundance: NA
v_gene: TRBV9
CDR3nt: TGTGCCAGCAACGCCCACAGTAATCAGCCCCAGCATTTT
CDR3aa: CASNAHSNQPQHF

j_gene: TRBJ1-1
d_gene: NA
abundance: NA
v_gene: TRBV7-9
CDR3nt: TGTGCCAGCAGCTTAAGTGTGACAACTGAAGCTTTCTTT
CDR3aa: CASSLSVTTEAFF

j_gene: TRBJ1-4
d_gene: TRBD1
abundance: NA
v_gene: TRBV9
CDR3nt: TGTGCCAGCAGCGGGACAGGGGCGGGTGAAAAACTGTTTTTT
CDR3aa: CASSGTGAGEKLFF

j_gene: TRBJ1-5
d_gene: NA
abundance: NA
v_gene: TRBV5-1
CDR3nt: TGCGCCAGCAGCTCGGGCAGGGTAAGGAATCAGCCCCAGCATTTT
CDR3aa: CASSSGRVRNQPQHF

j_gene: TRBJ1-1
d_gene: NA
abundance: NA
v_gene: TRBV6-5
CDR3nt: TGTGCCAGCAGGGGACATTTGAACACTGAAGCTTTCTTT
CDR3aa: CASRGHLNTEAFF

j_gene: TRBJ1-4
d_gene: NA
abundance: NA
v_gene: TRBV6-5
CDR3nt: TGTGCCAGCAGATTGGGGGGGGCCGGCGAAAAACTGTTTTTT
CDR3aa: CASRLGGAGEKLFF

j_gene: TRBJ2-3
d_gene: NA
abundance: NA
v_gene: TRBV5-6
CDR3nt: TGTGCCAGCAGCTTAACCCTAACAGATACGCAGTATTTT
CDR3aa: CASSLTLTDTQYF

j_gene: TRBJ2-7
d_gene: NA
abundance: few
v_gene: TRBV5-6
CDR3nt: TGTGCCAGCAGCTTGATGGGACTGAGCTACGAGCAGTACTTC
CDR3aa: CASSLMGLSYEQYF

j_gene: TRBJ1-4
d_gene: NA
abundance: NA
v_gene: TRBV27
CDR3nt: TGTGCCAGCAGTCTCCTTCGACAGTCCCGATTATTCGAAAAACTGTTTTTT
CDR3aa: CASSLLRQSRLFEKLFF

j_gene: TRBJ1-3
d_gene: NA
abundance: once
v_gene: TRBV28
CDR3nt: TGTGCCAGCAGTTTAACGGGGGGCTCTGGAAACACCATATATTTT
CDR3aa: CASSLTGGSGNTIYF

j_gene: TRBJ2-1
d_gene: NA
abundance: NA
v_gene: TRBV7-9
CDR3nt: TGTGCCAGCAGCTCGTGGGCGGGGTTAAGCAATGAGCAGTTCTTC
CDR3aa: CASSSWAGLSNEQFF

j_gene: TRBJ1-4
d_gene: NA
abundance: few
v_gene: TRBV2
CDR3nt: TGTGCCAGCAGTGGAGGGGGGGCAACTAATGAAAAACTGTTTTTT
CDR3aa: CASSGGGATNEKLFF

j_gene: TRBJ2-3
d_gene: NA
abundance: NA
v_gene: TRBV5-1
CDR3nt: TGCGCCAGCAGCTTCAGGGGCCCCACAGATACGCAGTATTTT
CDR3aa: CASSFRGPTDTQYF